The 2 T cell receptor beta chains below were found in one sample sequenced in a study of blood T cell repertoires in COVID-19. The repertoire was sequenced with immunoSEQ multiplex PCR; TCRdb's copy has only in-frame clones and lacks some. The table includes over 65,000 clones, over 75% detected once. The sequencing sample was made of peripheral blood. These TCRs come from a human donor in a cohort sampled during active COVID-19.

The DNA for the CDR3 is TGTGCCAGCAGCCTCAACTATAATGAGCAGTTCTTC. As protein: CASSLNYNEQFF. The chain combines TRBV12-3 or TRBV12-4 with TRBJ2-1; D not certain. Trimming took 6 bases from V and 7 from J, leaving 10 bases between them. The CDR3 extends over 12 amino acids.

The rearrangement links TRBV6-2 or TRBV6-3 to TRBJ2-7; 10 bases agree with TRBD2. V gave up 1 base and J gave up 7 bases; unmatched junction bases: 16. Per the germline V gene, CDR1 is MNHEY and CDR2 is SVGEGT. The CDR3 has 18 residues. The CDR3 reads CASSYWLAGVSPEGEQYF. The CDR3 region has the DNA TGTGCCAGCAGTTACTGGCTAGCGGGGGTGTCCCCGGAGGGGGAGCAGTACTTC.